This TCR beta chain comes out of a study of T cells after posttransplantation cyclophosphamide. Study-level results: Recipient CMV seropositivity and CMV reactivation strongly tracked TRB clonality. Donor CD8+ memory clones often dominated recipient blood repertoires at later times. Tissue-infiltrating T cells from skin or gut overlapped little with blood T cells.

Methotrexate plus calcineurin inhibitor accompanied controls' myeloablative marrow transplants; sampling was 1 year later. As regards this clone: The antigen is not known.

The junction had 2 bases not matched to a gene; V was cut back by 3 bases and J by 4 bases. This CDR3 contains 16 residues. Germline V lookup: CDR1 LGHNA, CDR2 YNFKEQ. The protocol was immunoSEQ multiplex PCR, while the TCRdb copy is restricted to in-frame clones and leaves out a portion. The table includes a few thousand clones, about four fifths detected once. The input for sequencing was PBMCs, taken after allogeneic stem cell transplant with calcineurin inhibitor and methotrexate. The source is a female patient aged 50 to 60 who received an allogeneic stem cell transplant from an unrelated donor, was CMV-positive, and had acute and chronic GVHD. The T cells may partly be graft donor cells. The genes are TRBV4-2 and TRBJ2-1, with TRBD2 identical over 14 bases. The CDR3 coding sequence is TGTGCCAGCAGCCAGAGACTAGCGGGGGGGTACAATGAGCAGTTCTTC. Amino acids: CASSQRLAGGYNEQFF.